The 12 T cell receptor beta chains below all came from one sample that was sequenced in a study of T cell clonality in common variable immunodeficiency. Study-level results: In common variable immunodeficiency, TCR beta chains reportedly carried fewer deletions and N-nucleotide insertions.

No cognate antigen is known for these TCRs. The repertoire was sequenced with immunoSEQ multiplex PCR; TCRdb's copy has only in-frame clones and lacks some. The data show 30,000 to 40,000 clones, with none appearing a single time. Input material: peripheral blood mononuclear cells. The source is a human donor with common variable immunodeficiency.

As concerns this clone: The CDR3 end falls 3 residues outside the read, so it is completed with the germline J gene. The chain carries TRBV7-9 and TRBJ2-7, with TRBD1 identical over 7 bases. Trimming took 6 bases from V and 6 from J; bases not matched to a gene: 8. CDR3 size: 13 residues. Germline CDR1 reads SEHNR; CDR2 reads FQNEAQ (reference sequence). CDR3 protein: CASSLQGVGEQYF. CDR3 DNA (partial): TGTGCCAGCAGTTTGCAGGGGGTGGGCGAG. Supplemented by reference TRBV7-9 and TRBJ2-7, the full variable domain reads DTGVSQNPRHKITKRGQNVTFRCDPISEHNRLYWYRQTLGQGPEFLTYFQNEAQLEKSRLLSDRFSAERPKGSFSTLEIQRTEQGDSAMYLCASSLQGVGEQYFGPGTRLTVT.

Worth noting for this clone: The read ends 3 residues shy of where the CDR3 ends; the end is completed using the germline J gene. This chain joins TRBV7-9 and TRBJ2-7, with 8 bases lining up with TRBD1. CDR3 length: 15 amino acids. Per germline, CDR1 SEHNR and CDR2 FQNEAQ (reference sequence). Germline trimming cut 5 bases from V and 6 bases from J; bases unmatched to any gene: 12. CDR3 sequence: CASSPFRGQEVEQYF. The sequenced part of the CDR3 DNA is TGTGCCAGCAGCCCGTTTCGGGGACAGGAGGTCGAG.

This clone appeared a few times. CDR3 residues: CASSLEVQAGTSGGPTDTQYF. The CDR3 DNA, read in part, is TGCGCCAGCAGCTTGGAGGTACAAGCCGGGACTAGCGGGGGGCCCACAGATACG. The V call is TRBV5-1, the J call TRBJ2-3; 15 bases map to TRBD2. The CDR3 goes on 3 residues after the read ends, and that part is filled in from the germline J gene. The CDR3 spans 21 residues. The germline V gene has CDR1 SGHRS and CDR2 YFSETQ. With V trimmed by 0 bases and J by 2 bases, 13 bases remained unmatched. Full variable domain (rest looked up from reference TRBV5-1 and TRBJ2-3): KAGVTQTPRYLIKTRGQQVTLSCSPISGHRSVSWYQQTPGQGLQFLFEYFSETQRNKGNFPGRFSGRQFSNSRSEMNVSTLELGDSALYLCASSLEVQAGTSGGPTDTQYFGPGTRLTVL.

In this sample, this clone turned up a few times. CDR3 bases read: TGTGCCTCTCTTCTTCCCTCTAGCACAGATACG. This codes for CASLLPSSTDT. The CDR3 as a whole reads CASLLPSSTDTQYF. The genes are TRBV7-9 and TRBJ2-3; D gene ambiguous. The read stops 3 residues short of the end of the CDR3; the missing end is completed from the germline J gene. The CDR3 runs 14 residues. V lost 11 bases to trimming and J lost 0 bases, with 15 bases between them. CDR1 SEHNR and CDR2 FQNEAQ come from the germline V gene (reference sequence).

The DNA read from the CDR3 is TGTGCCAGTCGGGGGGGACTAGCGGCTCAAGAGACC. This translates into CASRGGLAAQET. The full CDR3 reads CASRGGLAAQETQYF. The gene calls are TRBV19 and TRBJ2-5; 11 nucleotides match TRBD2. With the read ending 3 residues before the CDR3 end, the germline J gene is used to fill in that end. V was pared by 8 bases and J by 2 bases, with 7 bases of the junction left unmatched. This CDR3 is built from 15 residues. The germline V gene encodes CDR1 LNHDA and CDR2 SQIVND (reference sequence). Full variable domain (remainder filled in from reference TRBV19 and TRBJ2-5): DGGITQSPKYLFRKEGQNVTLSCEQNLNHDAMYWYRQDPGQGLRLIYYSQIVNDFQKGDIAEGYSVSREKKESFPLTVTSAQKNPTAFYLCASRGGLAAQETQYFGPGTRLLVL.

Worth noting for this clone: The read is 3 residues too short to cover the CDR3 end, so that end is filled in from the germline J gene. The chain recombines TRBV7-2 with TRBJ1-4; tentative D call: TRBD1 (6 bases). Trimming cost V 6 bases and J 4 bases, with 9 bases left between them. The CDR3 extends over 13 amino acids. Germline V CDR1 and CDR2: SGHTA, FQGNSA. Here the CDR3 reads CASRRGRNEKLFF. Incomplete CDR3 DNA: TGTGCCAGCAGGCGGGGGCGTAATGAAAAA.

Concerning this clone: Read data end 3 residues before the CDR3 end; the end is taken from the germline J gene. V usage is TRBV2 and J usage is TRBJ1-5; 7 bases map to TRBD1. Germline V lookup: CDR1 SNHLY, CDR2 FYNNEI. There are 14 residues in the CDR3. The J segment lost 4 bases and the V segment lost 4 bases, leaving 4 bases of the junction unmatched. The DNA read from the CDR3 is TGTGCCAGCAGTGGGGGGACAGCTAATCAGCCC. Its protein is CASSGGTANQP. The CDR3 in full is CASSGGTANQPQHF.

At least ten counts were recorded for this clone. Read sequence stops 3 residues before the CDR3 end, and the germline J gene provides the missing end. The V and J genes are TRBV5-1 and TRBJ2-2; 7 nucleotides match TRBD1. Per germline, CDR1 SGHRS and CDR2 YFSETQ. This CDR3 spans 17 amino acids. V lost 4 bases and J lost 5; bases outside the gene matches: 14. The CDR3 DNA, read in part, is TGCGCCAGCAGCCCGGCCCCCGACAGGGCGGTGACCGGGGAG. This sequence encodes CASSPAPDRAVTGE. The complete CDR3 protein is CASSPAPDRAVTGELFF.

This clone has only a few counts. The read comes to an end 3 residues before the CDR3 does, leaving the germline J gene to fill in the end. V is TRBV19 and J is TRBJ1-1, with 11 nucleotides matching TRBD1. The junction had 6 bases not matched to a gene; V was cut back by 3 bases and J by 0 bases. Germline V lookup: CDR1 LNHDA, CDR2 SQIVND (reference sequence). CDR3 length equals 17 residues. CDR3 bases read: TGTGCCAGTAGTATGCCCGGGACAGGGGGTATGAACACTGAA. Amino acids: CASSMPGTGGMNTE. The complete CDR3 sequence is CASSMPGTGGMNTEAFF.

Concerning this clone itself: The read finishes 3 residues shy of the CDR3 end, and the germline J gene is used to complete it. This chain connects TRBV7-9 to TRBJ2-7; D may be TRBD2 (7 bases). Germline V gives CDR1 SEHNR, CDR2 FQNEAQ (reference sequence). The CDR3 loop spans 15 amino acids. V was shortened by 4 bases and J by 4 bases, with 17 bases between the two germline ends. Incomplete CDR3 DNA: TGTGCCAGCAGCTCTGGCGGGGGCCAGGTTTACGAG. Its translation is CASSSGGGQVYE. The full CDR3 sequence reads CASSSGGGQVYEQYF.

The CDR3 loop reads CASSSQGLGGYTF. CDR3 DNA (partial): TGTGCCAGCAGCTCTCAGGGGCTCGGTGGC. The chain carries TRBV7-9 and TRBJ1-2, with D possibly matching TRBD1 (6 bases). The read stops 3 residues short of the end of the CDR3; the missing end is completed from the germline J gene. V gave up 4 bases and J gave up 7 bases, with 13 bases separating them. The CDR3 consists of 13 residues. Germline CDR1 reads SEHNR; CDR2 reads FQNEAQ (reference sequence).

The CDR3 DNA, read in part, is TGTGCCAGCCACGCCGGGACTCAAAACACCGGGGAG. As protein: CASHAGTQNTGE. The entire CDR3 is CASHAGTQNTGELFF. This chain joins TRBV18 and TRBJ2-2; maybe TRBD2 (6 bases). The read ends 3 residues early relative to the CDR3; the germline J gene fills the gap. The CDR3 loop spans 15 amino acids. Germline V gene lookup returns CDR1 KGHSH and CDR2 LQKENI. V was pared by 8 bases and J by 2 bases, with 15 bases between.